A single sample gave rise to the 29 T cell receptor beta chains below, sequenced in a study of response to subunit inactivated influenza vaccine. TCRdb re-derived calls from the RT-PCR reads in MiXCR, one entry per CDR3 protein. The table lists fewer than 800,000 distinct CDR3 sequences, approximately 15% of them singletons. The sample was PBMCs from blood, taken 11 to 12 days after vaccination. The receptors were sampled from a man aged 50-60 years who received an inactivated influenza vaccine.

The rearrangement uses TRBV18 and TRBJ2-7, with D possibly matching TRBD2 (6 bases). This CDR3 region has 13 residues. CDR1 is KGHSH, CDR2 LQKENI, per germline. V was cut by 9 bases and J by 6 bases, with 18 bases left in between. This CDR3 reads CASCETRAGEQYF. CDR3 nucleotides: TGTGCCAGTTGCGAGACTAGAGCTGGCGAGCAGTACTTC.

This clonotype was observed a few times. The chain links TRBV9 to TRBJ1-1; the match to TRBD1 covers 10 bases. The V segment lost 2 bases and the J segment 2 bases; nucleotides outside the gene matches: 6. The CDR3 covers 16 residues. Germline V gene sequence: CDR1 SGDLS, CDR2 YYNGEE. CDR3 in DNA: TGTGCCAGCAGCGTGGACCTGACAGGGGGCAACACTGAAGCTTTCTTT. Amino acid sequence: CASSVDLTGGNTEAFF.

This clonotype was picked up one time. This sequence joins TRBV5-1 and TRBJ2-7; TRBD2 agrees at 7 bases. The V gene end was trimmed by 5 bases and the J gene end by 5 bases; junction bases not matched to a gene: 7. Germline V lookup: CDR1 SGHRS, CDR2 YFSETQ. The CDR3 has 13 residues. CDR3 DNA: TGCGCCAGCAGGGCCGCGGGAGCGGACGAGCAGTACTTC. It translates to CASRAAGADEQYF.

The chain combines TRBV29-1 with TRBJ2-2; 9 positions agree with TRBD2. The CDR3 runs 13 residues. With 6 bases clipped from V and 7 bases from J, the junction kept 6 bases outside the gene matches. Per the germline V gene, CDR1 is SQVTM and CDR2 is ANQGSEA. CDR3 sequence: CSVCRTSDGELFF. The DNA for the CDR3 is TGCAGCGTCTGCCGGACTAGCGACGGGGAGCTGTTTTTT.

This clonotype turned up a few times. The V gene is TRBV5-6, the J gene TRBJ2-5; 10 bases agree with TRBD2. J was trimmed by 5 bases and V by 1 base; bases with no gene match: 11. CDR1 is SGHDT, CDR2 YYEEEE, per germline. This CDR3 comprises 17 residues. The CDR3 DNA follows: TGTGCCAGCAGCTTGTGGGTTAGCGGGGGGCCTTGGGAGACCCAGTACTTC. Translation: CASSLWVSGGPWETQYF.

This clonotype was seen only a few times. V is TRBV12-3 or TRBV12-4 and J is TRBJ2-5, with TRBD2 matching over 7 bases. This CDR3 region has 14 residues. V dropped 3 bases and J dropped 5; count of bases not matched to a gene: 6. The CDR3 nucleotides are TGTGCCAGCAGTTTTGGGAGGGTCGGTGAGACCCAGTACTTC. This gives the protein CASSFGRVGETQYF.

CDR3 DNA: TGTGCCAGCAGCACAACAGGGACGGCCGAGCAGTACTTC. This gives the protein CASSTTGTAEQYF. V and J are TRBV7-3 and TRBJ2-7; tentative D call: TRBD1 (6 bases). Trimming cost V 5 bases and J 6 bases, with 14 bases left between them. CDR1 is SGHTA and CDR2 is FQGTGA in the germline V gene. CDR3 size: 13 residues.

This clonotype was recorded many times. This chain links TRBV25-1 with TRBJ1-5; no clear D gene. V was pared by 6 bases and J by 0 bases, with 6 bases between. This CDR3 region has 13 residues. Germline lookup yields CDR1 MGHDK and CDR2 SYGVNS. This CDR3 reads CASSRFSNQPQHF. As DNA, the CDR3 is TGTGCCAGCAGCAGGTTTAGCAATCAGCCCCAGCATTTT.

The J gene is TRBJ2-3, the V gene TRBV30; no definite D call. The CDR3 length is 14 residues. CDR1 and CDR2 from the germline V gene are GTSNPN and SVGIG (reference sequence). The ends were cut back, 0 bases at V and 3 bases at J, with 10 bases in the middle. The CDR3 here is CAWSVQGWTDTQYF. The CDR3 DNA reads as TGTGCCTGGAGTGTCCAAGGTTGGACAGATACGCAGTATTTT. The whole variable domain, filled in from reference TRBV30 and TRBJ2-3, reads SQTIHQWPATLVQPVGSPLSLECTVEGTSNPNLYWYRQAAGRGLQLLFYSVGIGQISSEVPQNLSASRPQDRQFILSSKKLLLSDSGFYLCAWSVQGWTDTQYFGPGTRLTVL.

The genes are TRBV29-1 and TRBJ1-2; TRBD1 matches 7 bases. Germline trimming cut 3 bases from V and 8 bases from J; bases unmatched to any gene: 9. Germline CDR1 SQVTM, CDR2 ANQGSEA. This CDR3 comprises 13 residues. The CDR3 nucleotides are TGCAGCGTTGAGTATCGACAGGGACAGGGCTACACCTTC. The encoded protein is CSVEYRQGQGYTF.

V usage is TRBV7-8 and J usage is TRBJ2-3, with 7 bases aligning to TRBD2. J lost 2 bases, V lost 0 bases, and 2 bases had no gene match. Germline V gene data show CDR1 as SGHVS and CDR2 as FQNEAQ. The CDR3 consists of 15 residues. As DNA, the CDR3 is TGTGCCAGCAGCTTAGCGGGACTATACACAGATACGCAGTATTTT. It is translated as CASSLAGLYTDTQYF.

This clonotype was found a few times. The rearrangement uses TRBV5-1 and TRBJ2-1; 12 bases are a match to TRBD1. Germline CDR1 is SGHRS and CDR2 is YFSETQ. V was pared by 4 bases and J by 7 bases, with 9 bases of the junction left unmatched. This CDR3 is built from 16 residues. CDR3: CASSPGGTGGGNEQFF. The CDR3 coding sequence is TGCGCCAGCAGCCCAGGTGGGACAGGGGGCGGAAATGAGCAGTTCTTC.

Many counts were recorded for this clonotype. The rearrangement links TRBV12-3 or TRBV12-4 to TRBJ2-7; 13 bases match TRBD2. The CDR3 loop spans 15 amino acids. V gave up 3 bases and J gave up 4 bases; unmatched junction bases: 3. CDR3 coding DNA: TGTGCCAGCAGTTTTAGACTAGCGGGAGGATACGAGCAGTACTTC. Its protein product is CASSFRLAGGYEQYF.

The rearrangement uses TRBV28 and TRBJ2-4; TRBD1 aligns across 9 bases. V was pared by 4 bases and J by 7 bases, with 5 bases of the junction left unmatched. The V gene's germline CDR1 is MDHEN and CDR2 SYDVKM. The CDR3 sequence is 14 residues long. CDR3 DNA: TGTGCCAGCAGTTCAAACGGACAGGGGAACATTCAGTACTTC. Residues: CASSSNGQGNIQYF.

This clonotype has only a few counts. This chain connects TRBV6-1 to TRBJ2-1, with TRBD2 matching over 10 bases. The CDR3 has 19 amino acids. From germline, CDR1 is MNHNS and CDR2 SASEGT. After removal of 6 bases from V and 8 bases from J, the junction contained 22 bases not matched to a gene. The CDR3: CASRRDRGERGGREYEQFF. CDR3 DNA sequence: TGTGCCAGCAGACGCGACCGAGGCGAGCGGGGGGGCAGGGAGTATGAGCAGTTCTTC.

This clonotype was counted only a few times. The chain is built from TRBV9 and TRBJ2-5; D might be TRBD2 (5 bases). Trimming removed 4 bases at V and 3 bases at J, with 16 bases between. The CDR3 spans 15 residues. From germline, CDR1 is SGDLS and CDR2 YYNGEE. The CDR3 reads CASSYNGGREETQYF. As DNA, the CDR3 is TGTGCCAGCAGCTACAACGGAGGAAGGGAAGAGACCCAGTACTTC.

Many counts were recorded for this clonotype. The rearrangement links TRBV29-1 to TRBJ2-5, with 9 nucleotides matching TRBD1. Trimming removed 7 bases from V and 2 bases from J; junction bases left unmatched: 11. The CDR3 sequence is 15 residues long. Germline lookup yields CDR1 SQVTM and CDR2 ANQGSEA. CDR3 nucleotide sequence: TGCAGCGCCGCCGCGGGACAGGGAAGACAAGAGACCCAGTACTTC. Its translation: CSAAAGQGRQETQYF.

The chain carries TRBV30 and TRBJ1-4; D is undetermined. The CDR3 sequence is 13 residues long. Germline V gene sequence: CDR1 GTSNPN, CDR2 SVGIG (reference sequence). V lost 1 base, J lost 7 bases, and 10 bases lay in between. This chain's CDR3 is CAWSGRAVEKLFF. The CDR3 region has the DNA TGTGCCTGGAGTGGAAGGGCTGTTGAAAAACTGTTTTTT.

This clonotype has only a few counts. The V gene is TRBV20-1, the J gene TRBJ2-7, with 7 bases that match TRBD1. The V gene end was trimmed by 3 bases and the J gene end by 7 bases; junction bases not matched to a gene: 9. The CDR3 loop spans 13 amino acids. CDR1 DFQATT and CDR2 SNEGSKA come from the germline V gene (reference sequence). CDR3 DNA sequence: TGCAGTGCTAGCCCGGGGACAGCCAGGGAGCAGTACTTC. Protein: CSASPGTAREQYF.

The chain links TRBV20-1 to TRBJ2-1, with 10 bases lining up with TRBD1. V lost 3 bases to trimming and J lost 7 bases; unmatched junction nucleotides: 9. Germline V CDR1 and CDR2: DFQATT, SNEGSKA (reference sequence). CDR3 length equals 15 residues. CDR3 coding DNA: TGCAGTGCTAGCATGCCGGGACAGGGGATTAATGAGCAGTTCTTC. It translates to CSASMPGQGINEQFF.

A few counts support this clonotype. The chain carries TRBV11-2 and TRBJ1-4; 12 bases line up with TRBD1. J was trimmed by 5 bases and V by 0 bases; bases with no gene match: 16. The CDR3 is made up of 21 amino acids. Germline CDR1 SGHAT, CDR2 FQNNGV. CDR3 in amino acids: CASSLELSPGQGARENEKLFF. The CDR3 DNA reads TGTGCCAGCAGCTTAGAGTTAAGCCCGGGACAGGGGGCGCGGGAAAATGAAAAACTGTTTTTT.

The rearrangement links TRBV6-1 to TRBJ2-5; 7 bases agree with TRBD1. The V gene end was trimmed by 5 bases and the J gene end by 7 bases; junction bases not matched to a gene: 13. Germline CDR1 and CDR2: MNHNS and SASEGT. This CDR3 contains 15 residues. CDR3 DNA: TGTGCCAGCAGTACCCAGGACAGGCCAGGAGGGACCCAGTACTTC. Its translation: CASSTQDRPGGTQYF.

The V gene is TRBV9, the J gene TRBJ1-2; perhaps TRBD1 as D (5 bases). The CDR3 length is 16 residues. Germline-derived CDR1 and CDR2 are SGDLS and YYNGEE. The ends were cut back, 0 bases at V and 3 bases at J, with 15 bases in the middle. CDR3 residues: CASSVGNVGGDYGYTF. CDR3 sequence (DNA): TGTGCCAGCAGCGTAGGGAACGTTGGAGGGGACTATGGCTACACCTTC.

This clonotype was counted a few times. The CDR3 region has the DNA TGTGCCAGCAGCTTGGGGACGGTGAGCTCCTACAATGAGCAGTTCTTC. It is translated as CASSLGTVSSYNEQFF. The rearrangement joins TRBV5-4 to TRBJ2-1, with no clear D. This CDR3 spans 16 amino acids. V lost 0 bases and J lost 0, with 10 bases in between. Germline V CDR1 and CDR2: SGHNT, YYREEE (reference sequence).

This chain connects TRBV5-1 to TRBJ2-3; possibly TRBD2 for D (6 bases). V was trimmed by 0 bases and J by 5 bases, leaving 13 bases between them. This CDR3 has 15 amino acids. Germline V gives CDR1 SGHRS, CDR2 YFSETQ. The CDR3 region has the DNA TGCGCCAGCAGCTTGGCCGGGAGAGGGGTAGATACGCAGTATTTT. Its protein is CASSLAGRGVDTQYF.

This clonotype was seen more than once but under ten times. CDR3: CASSSDRNEQFF. The CDR3 coding sequence is TGTGCCAGCAGCTCGGACAGGAATGAGCAGTTCTTC. The chain couples TRBV7-8 to TRBJ2-1; 7 positions agree with TRBD1. Germline V gene lookup returns CDR1 SGHVS and CDR2 FQNEAQ. This CDR3 region has 12 residues. After removal of 4 bases from V and 7 bases from J, the junction contained 1 base not matched to a gene.

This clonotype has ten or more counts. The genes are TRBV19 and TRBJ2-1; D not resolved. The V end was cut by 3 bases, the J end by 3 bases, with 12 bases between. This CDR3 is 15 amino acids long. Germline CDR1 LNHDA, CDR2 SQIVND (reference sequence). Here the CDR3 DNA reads TGTGCCAGTAGTATGGGGTGGGGAAACTACAATGAGCAGTTCTTC. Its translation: CASSMGWGNYNEQFF. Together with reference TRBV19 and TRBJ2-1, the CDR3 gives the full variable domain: DGGITQSPKYLFRKEGQNVTLSCEQNLNHDAMYWYRQDPGQGLRLIYYSQIVNDFQKGDIAEGYSVSREKKESFPLTVTSAQKNPTAFYLCASSMGWGNYNEQFFGPGTRLTVL.

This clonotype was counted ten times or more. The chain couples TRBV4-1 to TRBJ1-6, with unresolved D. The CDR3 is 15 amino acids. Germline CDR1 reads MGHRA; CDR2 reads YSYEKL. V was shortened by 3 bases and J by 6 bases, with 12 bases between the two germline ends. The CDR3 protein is CASSQASPSNSPLHF. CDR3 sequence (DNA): TGCGCCAGCAGCCAGGCAAGCCCGAGTAATTCACCCCTCCACTTT.

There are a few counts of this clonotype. The CDR3 reads CASSIEINTEAFF. CDR3 DNA sequence: TGTGCCAGTAGTATAGAGATAAACACTGAAGCTTTCTTT. This chain uses TRBV19 with TRBJ1-1, with D uncertain. V was cut by 0 bases and J by 2 bases, with 4 bases left in between. The CDR3 is 13 amino acids. Germline lookup yields CDR1 LNHDA and CDR2 SQIVND (reference sequence).